This record covers a single T cell receptor beta chain. The repertoire was sequenced with immunoSEQ multiplex PCR; TCRdb's copy has only in-frame clones and lacks some. The sample includes about 1,800 clones, over 75% of them seen just once. The entry originates in a study of brain metastases from non-small cell lung cancer. The ends were cut back, 3 bases at V and 4 bases at J, with 13 bases in the middle. CDR3 size: 13 residues. The germline gives CDR1 DFQATT, CDR2 SNEGSKA (reference sequence). Sequenced material: tissue from a brain metastasis. The chain has TRBV20-1 and TRBJ2-7; tentative D call: TRBD2 (6 bases). The receptor was isolated from a donor over 35 with non-small cell lung cancer. CDR3 residues: CSASKDGGYEQYF. The CDR3 nucleotides read TGCAGTGCTAGTAAAGACGGAGGGTACGAGCAGTACTTC.